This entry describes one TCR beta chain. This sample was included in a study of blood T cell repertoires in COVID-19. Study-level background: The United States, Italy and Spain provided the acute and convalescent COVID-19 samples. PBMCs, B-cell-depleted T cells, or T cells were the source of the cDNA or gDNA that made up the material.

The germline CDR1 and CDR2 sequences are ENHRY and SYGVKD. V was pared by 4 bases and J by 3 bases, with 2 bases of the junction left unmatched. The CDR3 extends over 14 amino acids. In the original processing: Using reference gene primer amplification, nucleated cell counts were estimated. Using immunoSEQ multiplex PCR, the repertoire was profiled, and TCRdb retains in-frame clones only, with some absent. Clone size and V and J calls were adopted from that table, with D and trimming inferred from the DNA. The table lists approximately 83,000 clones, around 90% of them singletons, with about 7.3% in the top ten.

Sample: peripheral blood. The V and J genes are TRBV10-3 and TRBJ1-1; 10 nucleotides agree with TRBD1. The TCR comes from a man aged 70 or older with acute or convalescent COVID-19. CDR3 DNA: TGTGCCATCAGTGCCGGGACAGGGGACACTGAAGCTTTCTTT. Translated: CAISAGTGDTEAFF.